Shown below are 6 T cell receptor beta chains from a single sample sequenced in a study of early T cells in non-severe SARS-CoV-2 infection. TCRdb recomputed calls from the 5' RACE reads with MiXCR, one row per CDR3 protein. The repertoire has more than 90,000 distinct CDR3 sequences, approximately 13% of them found once; the top ten carry 2% to 2.5%. Sequenced: whole blood. The receptors shown here come from an adult who was a healthcare worker with PCR-confirmed SARS-CoV-2 infection or an uninfected control (not recorded which).

This clonotype was observed a few times. The genes are TRBV7-9 and TRBJ2-7, with unresolved D. Germline loops: CDR1 SEHNR, CDR2 FQNEAQ (reference sequence). The CDR3 is made up of 12 amino acids. Between the trimmed V and J ends, which lost 4 bases and 4 bases, there was a span of 8 bases. The CDR3 DNA sequence: TGTGCCAGCAGCTCTGAAGTATACGAGCAGTACTTC. Translated: CASSSEVYEQYF.

This clonotype was recorded many times. The V and J genes are TRBV4-3 and TRBJ1-1; D uncertain. With 0 bases removed from V and 2 bases from J, the gap between germline ends came to 10 bases. CDR1 LGHNA and CDR2 YSLEER come from the germline V gene. This CDR3 comprises 15 residues. DNA of the CDR3: TGCGCCAGCAGCCAAGAAGGGTACAGTAACACTGAAGCTTTCTTT. Its protein product is CASSQEGYSNTEAFF.

This clonotype showed up just a few times. The V and J genes are TRBV6-1 and TRBJ2-4; D is undetermined. The CDR3 consists of 11 residues. V gave up 7 bases and J gave up 11 bases, with 12 bases separating them. The germline V gene encodes CDR1 MNHNS and CDR2 SASEGT. CDR3 amino acids: CASKSGYLQYF. The CDR3 bases are TGTGCCAGCAAGAGTGGGTACCTTCAGTACTTC.

This clonotype was counted at least ten times. CDR3 residues: CASSQPGQSTDTQYF. The CDR3 region has the DNA TGTGCCAGCAGCCAACCGGGACAGAGCACAGATACGCAGTATTTT. The rearrangement joins TRBV7-9 to TRBJ2-3; 7 positions match TRBD1. The CDR3 runs 15 residues. With 5 bases clipped from V and 0 bases from J, the junction kept 5 bases outside the gene matches. Germline CDR1 SEHNR, CDR2 FQNEAQ (reference sequence).

This clonotype appeared once. A much larger clone lies one base from this, so it may be a read error. V usage is TRBV20-1 and J usage is TRBJ2-7; TRBD1 agrees at 9 bases. V lost 0 bases, J lost 8 bases, and 8 bases stayed unmatched. Per the germline V gene, CDR1 is DFQATT and CDR2 is SNEGSKA (reference sequence). The CDR3 has 14 amino acids. As DNA, the CDR3 is TGCAGTGCTAGAGATTACAGGGGGCCGGGGAAGCAGTACTTC. It specifies CSARDYRGPGKQYF.

This clonotype was counted only a few times. This sequence joins TRBV4-1 and TRBJ2-3, with a tentative D call TRBD1 (5 bases). CDR1 MGHRA and CDR2 YSYEKL come from the germline V gene. V was trimmed by 0 bases and J by 4 bases, leaving 11 bases between them. This CDR3 has 15 residues. The CDR3 here is CASSQDGKGPDTQYF. In DNA form, the CDR3 reads TGCGCCAGCAGCCAAGATGGGAAGGGGCCAGATACGCAGTATTTT.